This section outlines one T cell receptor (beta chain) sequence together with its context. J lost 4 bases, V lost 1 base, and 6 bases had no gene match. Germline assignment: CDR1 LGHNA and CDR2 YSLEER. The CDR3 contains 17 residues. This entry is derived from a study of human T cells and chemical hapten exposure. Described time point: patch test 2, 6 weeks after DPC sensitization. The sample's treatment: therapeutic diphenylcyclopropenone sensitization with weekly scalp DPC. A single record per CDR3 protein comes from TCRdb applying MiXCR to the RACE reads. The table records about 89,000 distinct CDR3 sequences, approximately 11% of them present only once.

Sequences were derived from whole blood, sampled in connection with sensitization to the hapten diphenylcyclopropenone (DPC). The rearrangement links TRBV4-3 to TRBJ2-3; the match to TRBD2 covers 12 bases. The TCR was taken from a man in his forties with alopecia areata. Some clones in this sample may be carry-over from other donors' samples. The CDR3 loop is CASSQGLAGASSDTQYF. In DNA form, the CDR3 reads TGCGCCAGCAGCCAAGGACTAGCGGGAGCTAGTTCAGATACGCAGTATTTT.